This is a list of T cell receptor beta chains from one sample in a study of neoadjuvant anti-PD-1 for oral cavity cancer. Measured with immunoSEQ multiplex PCR; TCRdb has only the in-frame clones, and not every one. The data hold thousands of clones, with just under 60% observed a single time. Sample: tumor tissue, taken before nivolumab (anti-PD-1) treatment. These receptors came from a person between 40 and 79 years old with oral cavity squamous cell carcinoma. Both conserved end residues are part of each CDR3. Fields, in order: J gene, clone size, V gene, D gene, CDR3 protein, CDR3 DNA. D genes are given only for firm matches. Where a row states a size, it is once, few, many or the class of an expanded clone; other rows omit it.

j_call: TRBJ2-1; clone_size: -; v_call: TRBV6-1; d_call: TRBD2; cdr3_aa: CASSEFAGGANNEQFF; cdr3_nt: TGTGCCAGCAGTGAATTCGCGGGGGGGGCAAACAATGAGCAGTTCTTC
j_call: TRBJ1-1; clone_size: few; v_call: TRBV7-3; d_call: -; cdr3_aa: CASSLSRQVEAFF; cdr3_nt: TGTGCCAGCAGCTTAAGCCGACAGGTTGAAGCTTTCTTT
j_call: TRBJ1-2; clone_size: -; v_call: TRBV6-1; d_call: -; cdr3_aa: CASSGFLYGYTF; cdr3_nt: TGTGCCAGCAGCGGATTCCTATATGGCTACACCTTC
j_call: TRBJ2-2; clone_size: few; v_call: TRBV19; d_call: TRBD1; cdr3_aa: CASSAGTGFGELFF; cdr3_nt: TGTGCCAGTAGTGCCGGGACAGGGTTCGGGGAGCTGTTTTTT
j_call: TRBJ2-1; clone_size: -; v_call: TRBV5-1; d_call: TRBD2; cdr3_aa: CASSLENSGSVDEQFF; cdr3_nt: TGCGCCAGCAGCTTGGAAAATAGCGGGAGTGTTGATGAGCAGTTCTTC
j_call: TRBJ1-5; clone_size: -; v_call: TRBV6-6; d_call: TRBD1; cdr3_aa: CASSRQGAQPQHF; cdr3_nt: TGTGCCAGCAGTCGACAGGGTGCTCAGCCCCAGCATTTT
j_call: TRBJ2-5; clone_size: -; v_call: TRBV5-1; d_call: -; cdr3_aa: CASSPTGETQYF; cdr3_nt: TGCGCCAGCAGCCCCACCGGAGAGACCCAGTACTTC
j_call: TRBJ1-2; clone_size: few; v_call: TRBV30; d_call: -; cdr3_aa: CAWSKRVLYGYTF; cdr3_nt: TGTGCCTGGAGTAAACGAGTACTCTATGGCTACACCTTC
j_call: TRBJ2-3; clone_size: -; v_call: TRBV5-4; d_call: TRBD1; cdr3_aa: CASSITGALTDTQYF; cdr3_nt: TGTGCCAGCAGCATCACAGGGGCCCTCACAGATACGCAGTATTTT
j_call: TRBJ2-1; clone_size: once; v_call: TRBV5-1; d_call: -; cdr3_aa: CASSFGTVSSYNEQFF; cdr3_nt: TGCGCCAGCAGCTTCGGGACGGTGAGCTCCTACAATGAGCAGTTCTTC
j_call: TRBJ2-2; clone_size: -; v_call: TRBV5-1; d_call: TRBD2; cdr3_aa: CASSLSLAGVGTGELFF; cdr3_nt: TGCGCCAGCAGCTTATCCCTAGCGGGAGTGGGCACCGGGGAGCTGTTTTTT
j_call: TRBJ2-2; clone_size: -; v_call: TRBV19; d_call: -; cdr3_aa: CASSTRVDTGELFF; cdr3_nt: TGTGCCAGTTCGACTAGAGTTGACACCGGGGAGCTGTTTTTT
j_call: TRBJ2-1; clone_size: -; v_call: TRBV5-4; d_call: -; cdr3_aa: CASSLISSRGEQFF; cdr3_nt: TGTGCCAGCAGCTTGATATCTTCTCGCGGTGAGCAGTTCTTC
j_call: TRBJ2-7; clone_size: once; v_call: TRBV7-8; d_call: -; cdr3_aa: CASSLVIGSSYEQYF; cdr3_nt: TGTGCCAGCAGCTTAGTTATTGGGAGTAGCTACGAGCAGTACTTC
j_call: TRBJ2-3; clone_size: once; v_call: TRBV29-1; d_call: TRBD2; cdr3_aa: CSVGGGDAGTQYF; cdr3_nt: TGCAGCGTCGGCGGGGGGGATGCAGGTACGCAGTATTTT
j_call: TRBJ2-7; clone_size: -; v_call: TRBV7-9; d_call: -; cdr3_aa: CASSFGQPGLSYEQYF; cdr3_nt: TGTGCCAGCAGCTTCGGTCAACCGGGACTCTCCTACGAGCAGTACTTC
j_call: TRBJ1-6; clone_size: few; v_call: TRBV9; d_call: -; cdr3_aa: CASSVHNNSPLHF; cdr3_nt: TGTGCCAGCAGCGTACACAATAATTCACCCCTCCACTTT
j_call: TRBJ2-2; clone_size: -; v_call: TRBV6-5; d_call: -; cdr3_aa: CASSYPGGANTGELFF; cdr3_nt: TGTGCCAGCAGTTACCCCGGGGGCGCGAACACCGGGGAGCTGTTTTTT
j_call: TRBJ2-1; clone_size: -; v_call: TRBV4-2; d_call: -; cdr3_aa: CASSQEVGALYNEQFF; cdr3_nt: TGTGCCAGCAGCCAAGAGGTCGGGGCTTTATACAATGAGCAGTTCTTC
j_call: TRBJ1-2; clone_size: -; v_call: TRBV25-1; d_call: -; cdr3_aa: CASSSWTANYGYTF; cdr3_nt: TGTGCCAGCAGTTCGTGGACAGCTAACTATGGCTACACCTTC
j_call: TRBJ1-1; clone_size: -; v_call: TRBV10-3; d_call: -; cdr3_aa: CAISEAGQGGAEAFF; cdr3_nt: TGTGCCATCAGTGAGGCGGGCCAGGGAGGTGCTGAAGCTTTCTTT
j_call: TRBJ2-3; clone_size: -; v_call: TRBV7-9; d_call: -; cdr3_aa: CASSLIGPRADTQYF; cdr3_nt: TGTGCCAGCAGCTTAATCGGGCCTCGCGCAGATACGCAGTATTTT
j_call: TRBJ2-1; clone_size: -; v_call: TRBV7-2; d_call: TRBD2; cdr3_aa: CASSPSGGRYNEQFF; cdr3_nt: TGTGCCAGCAGCCCTAGCGGGGGACGCTACAATGAGCAGTTCTTC
j_call: TRBJ1-2; clone_size: -; v_call: TRBV5-1; d_call: TRBD1; cdr3_aa: CASSLEDRVVGYTF; cdr3_nt: TGCGCCAGCAGCTTAGAGGACAGGGTAGTCGGCTACACCTTC
j_call: TRBJ2-7; clone_size: -; v_call: TRBV5-1; d_call: -; cdr3_aa: CASSLTGTYEQYF; cdr3_nt: TGCGCCAGCAGCTTGACAGGGACCTACGAGCAGTACTTC
j_call: TRBJ2-1; clone_size: -; v_call: TRBV7-9; d_call: TRBD2; cdr3_aa: CASSLQRGLVEQFF; cdr3_nt: TGTGCCAGCAGCTTGCAGCGGGGGTTGGTTGAGCAGTTCTTC
j_call: TRBJ2-1; clone_size: -; v_call: TRBV7-9; d_call: -; cdr3_aa: CASSSPGDNEQFF; cdr3_nt: TGTGCCAGCAGCTCCCCGGGGGATAATGAGCAGTTCTTC
j_call: TRBJ1-1; clone_size: few; v_call: TRBV2; d_call: -; cdr3_aa: CASGVGAEAFF; cdr3_nt: TGTGCCAGCGGGGTAGGGGCTGAAGCTTTCTTT
j_call: TRBJ2-2; clone_size: few; v_call: TRBV4-1; d_call: -; cdr3_aa: CASSQRRENTGELFF; cdr3_nt: TGCGCCAGCAGCCAAAGACGGGAGAACACCGGGGAGCTGTTTTTT
j_call: TRBJ1-1; clone_size: -; v_call: TRBV19; d_call: TRBD1; cdr3_aa: CASSAGTGGMNTEAFF; cdr3_nt: TGTGCCAGTAGTGCCGGGACAGGGGGCATGAACACTGAAGCTTTCTTT
j_call: TRBJ2-7; clone_size: -; v_call: TRBV5-1; d_call: -; cdr3_aa: CASSLEPGSSYEQYF; cdr3_nt: TGCGCCAGCAGCTTGGAACCCGGGAGCTCCTACGAGCAGTACTTC
j_call: TRBJ1-3; clone_size: large; v_call: TRBV15; d_call: -; cdr3_aa: CATEDVMSSGNTIYF; cdr3_nt: TGTGCCACCGAGGACGTCATGAGCTCTGGAAACACCATATATTTT
j_call: TRBJ2-1; clone_size: -; v_call: TRBV11-2; d_call: TRBD2; cdr3_aa: CASSLGLSSGRVGNEQFF; cdr3_nt: TGTGCCAGCAGCTTGGGGTTGTCTAGCGGGAGGGTGGGCAATGAGCAGTTCTTC
j_call: TRBJ1-2; clone_size: once; v_call: TRBV9; d_call: -; cdr3_aa: CASSAGAGGHLDYTF; cdr3_nt: TGTGCCAGCAGCGCAGGGGCTGGGGGGCACTTAGACTACACCTTC
j_call: TRBJ1-1; clone_size: -; v_call: TRBV27; d_call: -; cdr3_aa: CASSLRHRGAEAFF; cdr3_nt: TGTGCCAGCAGTTTAAGGCACCGGGGCGCTGAAGCTTTCTTT
j_call: TRBJ1-4; clone_size: -; v_call: TRBV10-1; d_call: -; cdr3_aa: CASSAGVSGEKLFF; cdr3_nt: TGCGCCAGCAGTGCTGGGGTGAGCGGTGAAAAACTGTTTTTT
j_call: TRBJ1-2; clone_size: few; v_call: TRBV19; d_call: TRBD1; cdr3_aa: CASSTGTDLNYGYTF; cdr3_nt: TGTGCCAGTAGTACCGGGACAGACCTAAACTATGGCTACACCTTC
j_call: TRBJ2-1; clone_size: few; v_call: TRBV7-9; d_call: -; cdr3_aa: CASSDSRILKYEQFF; cdr3_nt: TGTGCCAGCAGCGATTCTAGGATCCTCAAGTATGAGCAGTTCTTC
j_call: TRBJ1-1; clone_size: -; v_call: TRBV27; d_call: TRBD1; cdr3_aa: CASSRTGNTEAFF; cdr3_nt: TGTGCCAGCAGTCGGACAGGGAACACTGAAGCTTTCTTT
j_call: TRBJ2-1; clone_size: -; v_call: TRBV7-9; d_call: TRBD2; cdr3_aa: CASSLTAGVAGGKGEQFF; cdr3_nt: TGTGCCAGCAGCTTAACAGCGGGGGTAGCGGGAGGAAAAGGTGAGCAGTTCTTC